A single sample gave rise to the 3 T cell receptor beta chains below, sequenced in a study of blood T cell repertoires in COVID-19. Sequencing was performed with immunoSEQ multiplex PCR; in TCRdb, only in-frame clones are kept and a portion is missing. Of about 370,000 clones detected, more than 80% appear once; the ten largest clones hold about 2.9%. Source material: peripheral blood. Receptors were obtained from a woman aged 30 to 39 with COVID-19, enrolled during active disease.

The V and J genes are TRBV6-5 and TRBJ2-3; TRBD2 might be the D (5 bases). The CDR3 covers 13 residues. Trimming removed 0 bases from V and 8 bases from J, with 9 bases in between. The germline gives CDR1 MNHEY, CDR2 SVGAGI. The CDR3 sequence: CASSYSKGGTQYF. The CDR3 nucleotides are TGTGCCAGCAGTTACTCGAAAGGAGGTACGCAGTATTTT.

The chain is built from TRBV6-6 and TRBJ2-5, with 7 bases identical to TRBD2. CDR3 length equals 14 residues. Trimming cost V 6 bases and J 4 bases; bases outside gene matches: 8. The germline gives CDR1 MNHNY, CDR2 SVGAGI (reference sequence). DNA for the CDR3: TGTGCCAGCAGATGGCTAGCGGAGGGAGAGACCCAGTACTTC. Translating it yields CASRWLAEGETQYF.

This clone was counted a single time. The chain couples TRBV29-1 to TRBJ2-6; 13 bases map to TRBD2. This CDR3 has 18 residues. The germline V gene has CDR1 SQVTM and CDR2 ANQGSEA. J lost 1 base, V lost 4 bases, and 7 bases had no gene match. CDR3 sequence: CSVAGLAGAVSGANVLTF. In DNA, the CDR3 is TGCAGCGTTGCCGGACTAGCGGGGGCCGTATCTGGGGCCAACGTCCTGACTTTC.